A single sample is the source of the 23 T cell receptor beta chains below, sequenced in a study of T cell repertoires in cytomegalovirus infection. TCRdb itself ran the reads through MiXCR, one entry per CDR3 protein. The sample contains under 500,000 distinct CDR3 sequences, under 55% of which appear only once. Antigens for these TCRs are unknown. This specimen was cultured PBMCs, taken from culture after CMV antigen stimulation. These TCRs come from a human donor in good health (CMV status not recorded). Some clones in this sample may be carry-over from other donors' samples.

The chain links TRBV6-8 to TRBJ1-2; the D gene is possibly TRBD1 (5 bases). Per the germline V gene, CDR1 is MNHGY and CDR2 is SAAAGT. This CDR3 has 15 residues. The V gene lost 6 bases and the J gene lost 4 bases, with 18 bases spanning the gap. DNA of the CDR3: TGTGCCAGCAGCCTCTACAATGGGGGGACCTATGGCTACACCTTC. This translates into CASSLYNGGTYGYTF.

This clonotype occurred many times. V is TRBV7-2 and J is TRBJ2-3; D is uncertain. Germline CDR1 and CDR2: SGHTA and FQGNSA. The V end was cut by 3 bases, the J end by 0 bases, with 7 bases between. This CDR3 spans 14 amino acids. CDR3 protein: CASSFSQSTDTQYF. The DNA of the CDR3 is TGTGCCAGCAGCTTTTCGCAGAGCACAGATACGCAGTATTTT.

The CDR3 loop reads CASSLGTGFTGANVLTF. DNA of the CDR3: TGTGCCAGCAGCTTGGGGACAGGCTTCACTGGGGCCAACGTCCTGACTTTC. The chain couples TRBV7-9 to TRBJ2-6; 8 nucleotides line up with TRBD1. The CDR3 extends over 17 amino acids. V was clipped by 3 bases and J by 2 bases; unmatched bases: 6. CDR1 and CDR2 from the germline V gene are SEHNR and FQNEAQ (reference sequence).

The rearrangement uses TRBV19 and TRBJ1-1, with D unclear. Germline-derived CDR1 and CDR2 are LNHDA and SQIVND (reference sequence). Trimming took off 2 bases at V and 7 bases at J, with 8 bases between the two ends. CDR3 length: 12 residues. In nucleotides, the CDR3 is TGTGCCAGTAGTATATCGCCTGATGAAGCTTTCTTT. It codes for CASSISPDEAFF.

This clonotype was detected only a few times. This chain joins TRBV6-1 and TRBJ1-1; D perhaps matches TRBD1 (6 bases). This CDR3 has 14 amino acids. Looked up from germline, CDR1 is MNHNS and CDR2 is SASEGT. Trimming stripped 4 bases from V and 2 bases from J, with 11 bases between. The CDR3 sequence: CASSAGQTNTEAFF. For the CDR3, the DNA is TGTGCCAGCAGTGCGGGACAAACCAACACTGAAGCTTTCTTT.

This rearrangement joins TRBV25-1 to TRBJ1-1; D unclear. This CDR3 region has 14 residues. Trimming took off 3 bases at V and 8 bases at J, with 16 bases between the two ends. Germline values: CDR1 MGHDK, CDR2 SYGVNS. The CDR3 DNA reads as TGTGCCAGCAGTGACACGCTTGGGTTTTCAGAAGCTTTCTTT. This gives the protein CASSDTLGFSEAFF. The variable domain in full, with the rest retrieved from reference TRBV25-1 and TRBJ1-1, is EADIYQTPRYLVIGTGKKITLECSQTMGHDKMYWYQQDPGMELHLIHYSYGVNSTEKGDLSSESTVSRIRTEHFPLTLESARPSHTSQYLCASSDTLGFSEAFFGQGTRLTVV.

This clonotype appeared a single time. This chain links TRBV6-6 with TRBJ2-1; D remains unclear. The CDR3 consists of 15 residues. Germline values: CDR1 MNHNY, CDR2 SVGAGI (reference sequence). Trimming took off 3 bases at V and 1 base at J, with 10 bases between the two ends. CDR3 DNA: TGTGCCAGCAGTTATCACCGTTTATCCTACAATGAGCAGTTCTTC. It translates to CASSYHRLSYNEQFF.

This clonotype was seen a few times. This sequence joins TRBV7-2 and TRBJ2-1; 10 nucleotides align to TRBD2. Germline V CDR1 and CDR2: SGHTA, FQGNSA. V dropped 2 bases and J dropped 6; count of bases not matched to a gene: 7. The CDR3 extends over 16 amino acids. The CDR3 region is CASSLLAGLATNEQFF. Written as DNA, the CDR3 is TGTGCCAGCAGCTTACTCGCGGGACTAGCGACCAATGAGCAGTTCTTC.

This rearrangement joins TRBV7-9 to TRBJ1-1, with a possible D match to TRBD1 (6 bases). CDR3 length equals 15 residues. Germline values: CDR1 SEHNR, CDR2 FQNEAQ (reference sequence). V shed 1 base and J shed 2 bases, with 11 bases lying between them. CDR3 sequence reads: CASSLGDRLNTEAFF. CDR3 nucleotide sequence: TGTGCCAGCAGCTTAGGTGACAGGCTAAACACTGAAGCTTTCTTT.

This chain connects TRBV7-8 to TRBJ1-4; the D is unclear. The length of the CDR3 is 14 residues. V was trimmed by 5 bases and J by 7 bases, leaving 14 bases between them. Germline V gives CDR1 SGHVS, CDR2 FQNEAQ. CDR3 residues: CASSRGRLSEKLFF. CDR3 nucleotide sequence: TGTGCCAGCAGCCGAGGACGTTTGAGTGAAAAACTGTTTTTT.

The chain carries TRBV7-2 and TRBJ1-4; TRBD1 is a possible D gene (5 bases). The CDR3 is 15 amino acids. The ends were cut back, 3 bases at V and 7 bases at J, with 15 bases in the middle. Germline CDR1 reads SGHTA; CDR2 reads FQGNSA. The CDR3 region is CASSFTQGPSEKLFF. As DNA, the CDR3 is TGTGCCAGCAGCTTTACCCAGGGTCCGAGTGAAAAACTGTTTTTT.

This chain connects TRBV7-2 to TRBJ2-6; 9 bases line up with TRBD2. CDR3 length equals 16 residues. Looked up from germline, CDR1 is SGHTA and CDR2 is FQGNSA. V lost 5 bases to trimming and J lost 2 bases; unmatched junction nucleotides: 4. In DNA, the CDR3 is TGTGCCAGCAGCCCTAGCGGGGCTGCTGGGGCCAACGTCCTGACTTTC. Amino acids: CASSPSGAAGANVLTF.

The chain links TRBV20-1 to TRBJ2-7; 9 nucleotides agree with TRBD1. V shed 0 bases and J 3 bases; nucleotides not matched to a gene: 6. The CDR3 runs to 15 residues. Per germline, CDR1 DFQATT and CDR2 SNEGSKA (reference sequence). CDR3 sequence reads: CSARDQGTGIYEQYF. The CDR3 DNA is TGCAGTGCTAGAGATCAAGGGACAGGGATCTACGAGCAGTACTTC.

This clonotype was observed a few times. The chain is built from TRBV6-8 and TRBJ2-1; TRBD1 might be the D (6 bases). Germline lookup yields CDR1 MNHGY and CDR2 SAAAGT. The CDR3 has 18 amino acids. V lost 0 bases and J 5 bases, leaving 20 bases between the germline ends. CDR3 nucleotides: TGTGCCAGCAGTTACTCGAACTGGGACACCATCCGGAACAATGAGCAGTTCTTC. It is translated as CASSYSNWDTIRNNEQFF.

This chain uses TRBV12-3 or TRBV12-4 with TRBJ1-4; perhaps TRBD1 as D (5 bases). Trimming left V 5 bases short and J 5 bases short, with 9 bases between. The CDR3 totals 13 residues. The CDR3 coding sequence is TGTGCCAGCAGTGGGACCGCAAATGAAAAACTGTTTTTT. Translated, it gives CASSGTANEKLFF.

The sample holds a few counts of this clonotype. The CDR3 region is CASSSDGPGSGNTIYF. The CDR3 bases are TGTGCCAGCAGCTCAGACGGGCCAGGCTCTGGAAACACCATATATTTT. The chain has TRBV7-2 and TRBJ1-3; D call uncertain. The germline V gene encodes CDR1 SGHTA and CDR2 FQGNSA. V was shortened by 4 bases and J by 0 bases, with 13 bases between the two germline ends. The length of the CDR3 is 16 residues. Based on the CDR3 plus reference TRBV7-2 and TRBJ1-3, the full variable domain is GAGVSQSPSNKVTEKGKDVELRCDPISGHTALYWYRQSLGQGLEFLIYFQGNSAPDKSGLPSDRFSAERTGGSVSTLTIQRTQQEDSAVYLCASSSDGPGSGNTIYFGEGSWLTVV.

This clonotype was counted ten times or more. This chain links TRBV7-6 with TRBJ2-2; 11 positions agree with TRBD1. CDR3 length: 15 residues. Germline values: CDR1 SGHVS, CDR2 FNYEAQ. V shed 4 bases and J 8 bases; nucleotides not matched to a gene: 6. CDR3 residues: CASSYLGTGGGELFF. CDR3 bases: TGTGCCAGCAGCTACCTCGGGACAGGGGGAGGGGAGCTGTTTTTT.

This chain links TRBV20-1 with TRBJ2-3; D perhaps matches TRBD2 (6 bases). The CDR3 covers 14 residues. Per the germline V gene, CDR1 is DFQATT and CDR2 is SNEGSKA (reference sequence). V was cut by 2 bases and J by 1 base, with 10 bases left in between. The CDR3 protein is CSARRGIRTDTQYF. CDR3 DNA sequence: TGCAGTGCTAGACGGGGGATTCGCACAGATACGCAGTATTTT.

The gene calls are TRBV11-2 and TRBJ2-2, with 10 bases that match TRBD2. The CDR3 runs to 14 residues. With 7 bases clipped from V and 4 bases from J, the junction kept 3 bases outside the gene matches. Germline CDR1 and CDR2: SGHAT and FQNNGV. The CDR3 loop is CASTPSGGTGELFF. CDR3 sequence (DNA): TGTGCCAGCACCCCTAGCGGGGGCACCGGGGAGCTGTTTTTT.

As regards this clonotype: The missing conserved phenylalanine or tryptophan at the end of this CDR3 makes a read error likely. The CDR3 coding sequence is TGCGCCAGCAGTCCACTAGCGGGGGGTCCTTACTCCTACAATGAGCAGTTCTCC. Translating it yields CASSPLAGGPYSYNEQFS. V is TRBV23-1 and J is TRBJ2-1, with 12 bases identical to TRBD2. TRBV23-1 is placed among ORFs of uncertain function. V dropped 4 bases and J dropped 0; count of bases not matched to a gene: 7. The CDR3 has 18 amino acids.

This chain links TRBV11-2 with TRBJ1-3; D might be TRBD1 (6 bases). The germline V gene has CDR1 SGHAT and CDR2 FQNNGV. This CDR3 contains 15 residues. The V and J ends lost 4 bases and 2 bases respectively, with 12 bases between them. Here the CDR3 reads CASSSTGFPGNTIYF. DNA for the CDR3: TGTGCCAGCAGCTCCACAGGGTTCCCTGGAAACACCATATATTTT.

The V and J genes are TRBV6-1 and TRBJ2-7, with D hard to call. Trimming shortened V by 2 bases and J by 5 bases, and 4 bases separated the two germline ends. Germline V gene sequence: CDR1 MNHNS, CDR2 SASEGT. The CDR3 contains 11 residues. The CDR3: CASSERDEQYF. CDR3 sequence (DNA): TGTGCCAGCAGTGAACGAGACGAGCAGTACTTC.

The chain employs TRBV12-5 and TRBJ2-2; 8 nucleotides align to TRBD1. From germline, CDR1 is LGHNT and CDR2 FRNRAP. With V trimmed by 6 bases and J by 2 bases, 8 bases remained unmatched. This CDR3 comprises 16 residues. CDR3 nucleotides: TGTGCTAGTGGCCAACTGGACAGGGATAACACCGGGGAGCTGTTTTTT. It encodes CASGQLDRDNTGELFF.